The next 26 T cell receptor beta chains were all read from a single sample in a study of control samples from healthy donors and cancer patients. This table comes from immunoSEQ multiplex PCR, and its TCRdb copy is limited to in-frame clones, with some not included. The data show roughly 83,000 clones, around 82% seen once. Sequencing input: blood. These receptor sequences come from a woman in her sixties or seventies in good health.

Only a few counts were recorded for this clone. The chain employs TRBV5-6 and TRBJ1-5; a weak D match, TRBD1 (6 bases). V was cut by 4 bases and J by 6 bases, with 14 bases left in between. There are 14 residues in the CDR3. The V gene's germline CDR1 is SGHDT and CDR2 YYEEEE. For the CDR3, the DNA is TGTGCCAGCAGCCTCGGCCAAGGGGGTCAGCCCCAGCATTTT. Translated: CASSLGQGGQPQHF.

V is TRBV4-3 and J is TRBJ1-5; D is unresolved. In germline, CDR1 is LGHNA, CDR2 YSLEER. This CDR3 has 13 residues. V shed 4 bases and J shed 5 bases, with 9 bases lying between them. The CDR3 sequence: CASSLGGDQPQHF. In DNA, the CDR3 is TGCGCCAGCAGCCTCGGAGGAGATCAGCCCCAGCATTTT.

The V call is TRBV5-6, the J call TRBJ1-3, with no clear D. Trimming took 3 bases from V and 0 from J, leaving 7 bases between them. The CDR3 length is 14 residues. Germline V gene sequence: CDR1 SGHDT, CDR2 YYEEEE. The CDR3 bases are TGTGCCAGCAGCTCAATTAGCTCTGGAAACACCATATATTTT. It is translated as CASSSISSGNTIYF.

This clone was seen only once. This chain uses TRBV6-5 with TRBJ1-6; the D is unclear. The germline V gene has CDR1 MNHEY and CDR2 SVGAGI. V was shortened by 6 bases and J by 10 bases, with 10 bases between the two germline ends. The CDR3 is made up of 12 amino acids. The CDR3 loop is CASRNSRSPLHF. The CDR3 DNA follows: TGTGCCAGCAGGAATAGTAGATCACCCCTCCACTTT.

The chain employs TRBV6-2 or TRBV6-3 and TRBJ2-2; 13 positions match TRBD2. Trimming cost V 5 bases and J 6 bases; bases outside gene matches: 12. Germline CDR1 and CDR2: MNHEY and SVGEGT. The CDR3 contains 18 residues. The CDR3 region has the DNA TGTGCCAGCAGTACCCCGGGAGAGACTAGCGGGGGGCCCGGGGAGCTGTTTTTT. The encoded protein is CASSTPGETSGGPGELFF.

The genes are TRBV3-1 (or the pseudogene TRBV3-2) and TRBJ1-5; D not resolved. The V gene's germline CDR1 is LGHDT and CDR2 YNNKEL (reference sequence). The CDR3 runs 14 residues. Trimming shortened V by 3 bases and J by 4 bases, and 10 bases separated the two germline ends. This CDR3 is CASSQTGGNQPQHF. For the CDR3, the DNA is TGTGCCAGCAGCCAGACCGGAGGAAATCAGCCCCAGCATTTT.

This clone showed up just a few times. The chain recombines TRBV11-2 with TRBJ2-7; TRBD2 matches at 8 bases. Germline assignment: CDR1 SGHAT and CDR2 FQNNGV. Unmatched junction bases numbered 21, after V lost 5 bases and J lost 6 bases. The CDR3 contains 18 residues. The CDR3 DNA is TGTGCCAGCAGCAAGGCCGGCGGGAGGACCTATACGAAAGGCGAGCAGTACTTC. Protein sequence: CASSKAGGRTYTKGEQYF.

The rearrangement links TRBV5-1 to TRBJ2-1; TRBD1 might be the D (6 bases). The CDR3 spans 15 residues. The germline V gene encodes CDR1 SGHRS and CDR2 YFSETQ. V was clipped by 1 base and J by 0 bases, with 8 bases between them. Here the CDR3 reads CASSLTDSSYNEQFF. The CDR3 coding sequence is TGCGCCAGCAGCTTGACGGACAGCTCCTACAATGAGCAGTTCTTC.

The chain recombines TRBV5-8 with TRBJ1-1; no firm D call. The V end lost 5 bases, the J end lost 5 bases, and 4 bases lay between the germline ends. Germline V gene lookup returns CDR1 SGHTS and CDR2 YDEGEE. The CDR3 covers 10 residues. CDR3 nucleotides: TGTGCCAGCAGGGGAACTGAAGCTTTCTTT. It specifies CASRGTEAFF. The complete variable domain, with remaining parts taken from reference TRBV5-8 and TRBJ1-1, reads EAGVTQSPTHLIKTRGQQATLRCSPISGHTSVYWYQQALGLGLQFLLWYDEGEERNRGNFPPRFSGRQFPNYSSELNVNALELEDSALYLCASRGTEAFFGQGTRLTVV.

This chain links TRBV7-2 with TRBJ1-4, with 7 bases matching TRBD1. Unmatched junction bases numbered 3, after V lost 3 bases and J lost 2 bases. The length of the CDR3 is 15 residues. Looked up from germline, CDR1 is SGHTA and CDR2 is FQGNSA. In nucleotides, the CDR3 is TGTGCCAGCAGCTTCGCAGGGGGGACTAATGAAAAACTGTTTTTT. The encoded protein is CASSFAGGTNEKLFF.

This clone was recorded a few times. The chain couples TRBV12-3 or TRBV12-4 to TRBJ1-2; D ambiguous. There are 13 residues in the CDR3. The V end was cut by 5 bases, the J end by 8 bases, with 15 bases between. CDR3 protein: CASSPQAGIGYTF. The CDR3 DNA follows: TGTGCCAGCAGTCCCCAGGCGGGGATCGGCTACACCTTC.

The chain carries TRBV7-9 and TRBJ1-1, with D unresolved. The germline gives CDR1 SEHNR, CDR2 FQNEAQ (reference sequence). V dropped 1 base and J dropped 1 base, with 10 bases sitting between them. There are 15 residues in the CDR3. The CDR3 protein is CASSLGETGNTEAFF. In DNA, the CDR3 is TGTGCCAGCAGCTTAGGGGAGACGGGGAACACTGAAGCTTTCTTT.

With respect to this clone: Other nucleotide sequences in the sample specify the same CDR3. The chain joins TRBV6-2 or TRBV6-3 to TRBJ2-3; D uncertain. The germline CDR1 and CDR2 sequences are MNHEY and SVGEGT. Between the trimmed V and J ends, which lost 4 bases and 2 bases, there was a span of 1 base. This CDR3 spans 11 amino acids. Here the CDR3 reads CASSSTDTQYF. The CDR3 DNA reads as TGTGCCAGCAGTTCCACAGATACGCAGTATTTT.

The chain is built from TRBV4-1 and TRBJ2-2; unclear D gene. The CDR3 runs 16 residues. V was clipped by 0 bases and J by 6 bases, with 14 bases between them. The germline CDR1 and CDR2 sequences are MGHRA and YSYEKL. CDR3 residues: CASSQDISAVSGELFF. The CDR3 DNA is TGCGCCAGCAGCCAAGACATCTCCGCAGTATCCGGGGAGCTGTTTTTT.

CDR3 region: CASSIKWDLNTEAFF. The CDR3 region has the DNA TGTGCCAGTAGTATAAAGTGGGACTTGAACACTGAAGCTTTCTTT. J is TRBJ1-1 and V is TRBV19; weak D call: TRBD1 (5 bases). CDR1 is LNHDA, CDR2 SQIVND, per germline (reference sequence). Trimming pared 2 bases from V and 0 bases from J, leaving 10 bases between. The CDR3 is made up of 15 amino acids.

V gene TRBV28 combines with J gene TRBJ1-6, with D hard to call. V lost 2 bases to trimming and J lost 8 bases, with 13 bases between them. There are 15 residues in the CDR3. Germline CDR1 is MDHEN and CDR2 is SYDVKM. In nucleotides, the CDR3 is TGTGCCAGCAGTTTACACGGAAGGTGGGATTCACCCCTCCACTTT. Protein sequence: CASSLHGRWDSPLHF.

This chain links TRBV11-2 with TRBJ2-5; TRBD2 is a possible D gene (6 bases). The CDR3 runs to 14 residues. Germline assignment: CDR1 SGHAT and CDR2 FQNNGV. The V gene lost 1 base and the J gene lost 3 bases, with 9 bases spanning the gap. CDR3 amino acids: CASSLAGGKETQYF. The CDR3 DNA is TGTGCCAGCAGCTTAGCCGGGGGAAAAGAGACCCAGTACTTC.

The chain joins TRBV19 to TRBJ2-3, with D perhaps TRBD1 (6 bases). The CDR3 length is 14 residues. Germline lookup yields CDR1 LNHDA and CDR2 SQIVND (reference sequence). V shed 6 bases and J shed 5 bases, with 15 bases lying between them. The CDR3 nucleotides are TGTGCCAGTAGCCAGATGGACAGTCAAGATACGCAGTATTTT. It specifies CASSQMDSQDTQYF.

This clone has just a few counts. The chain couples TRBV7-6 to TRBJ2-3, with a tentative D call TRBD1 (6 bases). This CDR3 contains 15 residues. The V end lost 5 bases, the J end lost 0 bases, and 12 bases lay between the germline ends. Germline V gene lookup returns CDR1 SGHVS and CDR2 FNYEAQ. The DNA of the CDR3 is TGTGCCAGCAGCATTCAGGGGTATAGCACAGATACGCAGTATTTT. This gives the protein CASSIQGYSTDTQYF.

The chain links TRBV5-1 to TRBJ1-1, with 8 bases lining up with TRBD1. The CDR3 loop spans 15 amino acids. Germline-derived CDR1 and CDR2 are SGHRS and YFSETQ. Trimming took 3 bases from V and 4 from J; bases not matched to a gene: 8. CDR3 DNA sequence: TGCGCCAGCAGCTCAAACGGACAGGGAGGCACTGAAGCTTTCTTT. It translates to CASSSNGQGGTEAFF.

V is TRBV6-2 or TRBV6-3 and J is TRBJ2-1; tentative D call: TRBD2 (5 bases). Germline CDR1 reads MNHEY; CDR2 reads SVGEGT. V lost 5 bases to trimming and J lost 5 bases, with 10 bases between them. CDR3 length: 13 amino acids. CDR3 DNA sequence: TGTGCCAGCAGTGGGCTAGCCCACAATGAGCAGTTCTTC. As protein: CASSGLAHNEQFF.

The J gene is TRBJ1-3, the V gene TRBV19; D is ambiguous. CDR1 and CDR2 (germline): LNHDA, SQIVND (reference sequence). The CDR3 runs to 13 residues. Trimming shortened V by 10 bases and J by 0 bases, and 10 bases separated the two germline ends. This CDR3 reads CATDSFSGNTIYF. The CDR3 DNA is TGTGCCACCGATTCCTTCTCTGGAAACACCATATATTTT.

The CDR3 spells CASSPGTPREKLFF. Here the CDR3 DNA reads TGTGCCAGCAGCCCCGGGACTCCCCGTGAAAAACTGTTTTTT. The chain employs TRBV7-2 and TRBJ1-4; a weak D match, TRBD1 (5 bases). The CDR3 is 14 residues long. CDR1 is SGHTA, CDR2 FQGNSA, per germline. V was shortened by 5 bases and J by 7 bases, with 14 bases between the two germline ends. The full variable domain, completed using reference TRBV7-2 and TRBJ1-4, is GAGVSQSPSNKVTEKGKDVELRCDPISGHTALYWYRQSLGQGLEFLIYFQGNSAPDKSGLPSDRFSAERTGGSVSTLTIQRTQQEDSAVYLCASSPGTPREKLFFGSGTQLSVL.

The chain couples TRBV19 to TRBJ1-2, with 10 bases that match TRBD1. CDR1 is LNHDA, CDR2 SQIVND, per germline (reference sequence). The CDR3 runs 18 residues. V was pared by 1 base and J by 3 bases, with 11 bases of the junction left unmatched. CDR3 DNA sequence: TGTGCCAGTAGTATAGGACAGGGGGCCTTCTCGGACGACTATGGCTACACCTTC. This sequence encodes CASSIGQGAFSDDYGYTF.

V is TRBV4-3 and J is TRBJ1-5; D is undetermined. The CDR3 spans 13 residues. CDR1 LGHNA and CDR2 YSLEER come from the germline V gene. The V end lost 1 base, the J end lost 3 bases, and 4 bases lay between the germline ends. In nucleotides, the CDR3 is TGCGCCAGCAGCCAAGCGAACAATCAGCCCCAGCATTTT. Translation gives CASSQANNQPQHF.

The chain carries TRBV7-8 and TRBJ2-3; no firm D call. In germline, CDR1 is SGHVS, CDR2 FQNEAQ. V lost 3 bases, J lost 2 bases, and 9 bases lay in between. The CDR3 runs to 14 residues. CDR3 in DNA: TGTGCCAGCAGCTTGCGGTGGGTCACAGATACGCAGTATTTT. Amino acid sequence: CASSLRWVTDTQYF.